Described below is a single T cell receptor beta chain sequence and its context. Antigen specificity is unknown. Deletions cut 0 bases from V and 1 base from J, with 7 bases between. The CDR3 sequence is 14 residues long. The germline V gene encodes CDR1 SGHDN and CDR2 FVKESK. Sequenced by immunoSEQ multiplex PCR; TCRdb stores in-frame clones only, minus some. The table includes 50,000 to 65,000 clones, around 90% detected once. The entry originates in a study of OX40 agonist ivuxolimab in advanced cancers. The wider study: The study treated patients with ivuxolimab, an agonistic anti-OX40 (CD134) antibody. People in dose escalation had one of these cancers: hepatocellular carcinoma, melanoma, renal cell or head and neck cancer. Patients were treated with intravenous ivuxolimab, dosed at 0.01 to 10 mg/kg and infused every 2 weeks. Study conclusions and caveats: The study did not work out the antigen specificity of the expanded peripheral T cells.

J is TRBJ2-7 and V is TRBV14; D is unclear. The material sequenced was CD4+ or CD8+ T cells sorted from blood, taken in a trial of the OX40 agonist ivuxolimab. The sequence came from an adult with an advanced solid tumor such as melanoma, head and neck, liver or kidney cancer. The CDR3 nucleotides read TGTGCCAGCAGCCAAGATCTGAGTTCCTACGAGCAGTACTTC. The encoded protein is CASSQDLSSYEQYF.